The present T cell receptor (beta chain) was sequenced within a study of graft-versus-host responses after intestinal transplantation. Study-wide context: Every recipient underwent anti-thymocyte globulin induction, then tacrolimus and steroids for roughly three years.

Produced via immunoSEQ multiplex PCR; TCRdb's table is partial and in-frame only. In the table there are 9,000 to 10,000 clones, just under 30% of which are singletons. Study conclusions and caveats: The recipient marrow held GvH clones, and some of them showed up first in ileum or blood.

The CDR3 is 13 amino acids. Germline lookup yields CDR1 PRHDT and CDR2 FYEKMQ (reference sequence). Trimming removed 6 bases from V and 2 bases from J, with 11 bases in between. The sample holds a few counts of this clone. Source: alloreactive CD4+ T cells from a mixed lymphocyte reaction culture, taken before intestinal transplant. Subset denoted: CFSE-low proliferating T cells sorted from roughly six-day pre-transplant mixed lymphocyte reaction (GvH or HvG direction). The chain has TRBV13 and TRBJ2-7, with D possibly being TRBD1 (5 bases). The receptor was derived from a human patient who received an intestinal transplant. The CDR3 here is CASSLGLPYEQYF. CDR3 bases: TGTGCCAGCAGTTTGGGGCTCCCCTACGAGCAGTACTTC.